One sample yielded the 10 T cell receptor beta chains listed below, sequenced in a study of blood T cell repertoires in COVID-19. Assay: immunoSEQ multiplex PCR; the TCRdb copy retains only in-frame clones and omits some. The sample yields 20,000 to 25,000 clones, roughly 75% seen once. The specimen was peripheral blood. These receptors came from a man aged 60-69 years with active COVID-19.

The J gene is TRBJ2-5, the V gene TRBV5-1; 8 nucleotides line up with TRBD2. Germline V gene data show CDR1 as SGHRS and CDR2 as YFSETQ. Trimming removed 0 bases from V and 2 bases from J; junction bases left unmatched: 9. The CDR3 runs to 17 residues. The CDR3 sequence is CASSLALTSGTQETQYF. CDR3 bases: TGCGCCAGCAGCTTGGCTCTAACTAGCGGTACACAAGAGACCCAGTACTTC.

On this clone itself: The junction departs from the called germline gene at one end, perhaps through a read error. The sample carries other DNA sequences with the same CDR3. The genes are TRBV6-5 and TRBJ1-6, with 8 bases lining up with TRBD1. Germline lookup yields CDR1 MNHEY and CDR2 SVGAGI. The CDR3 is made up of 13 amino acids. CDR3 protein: CALQGQANSPLHF. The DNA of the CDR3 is TGCGCCCTCCAGGGACAGGCCAATTCACCCCTCCACTTT.

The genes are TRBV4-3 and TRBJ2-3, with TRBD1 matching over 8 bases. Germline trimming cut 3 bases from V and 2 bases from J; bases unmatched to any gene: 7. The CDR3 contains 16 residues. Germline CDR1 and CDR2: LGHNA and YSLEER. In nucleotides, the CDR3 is TGCGCCAGCAGCCAGACCGGACAGGGAGACACAGATACGCAGTATTTT. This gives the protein CASSQTGQGDTDTQYF.

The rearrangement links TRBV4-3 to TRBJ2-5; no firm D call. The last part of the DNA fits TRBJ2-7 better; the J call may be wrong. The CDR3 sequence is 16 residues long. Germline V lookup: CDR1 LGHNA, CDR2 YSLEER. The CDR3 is CASSQALWVEDYEQYF. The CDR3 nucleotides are TGCGCCAGCAGCCAAGCCCTCTGGGTCGAGGACTACGAGCAGTACTTC.

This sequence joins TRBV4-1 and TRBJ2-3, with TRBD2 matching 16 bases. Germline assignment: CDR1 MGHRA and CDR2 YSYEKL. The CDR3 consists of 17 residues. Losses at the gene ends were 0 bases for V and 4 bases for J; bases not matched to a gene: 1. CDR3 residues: CASSQDGTSGRADTQYF. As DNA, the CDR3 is TGCGCCAGCAGCCAAGATGGGACTAGCGGGAGGGCAGATACGCAGTATTTT.

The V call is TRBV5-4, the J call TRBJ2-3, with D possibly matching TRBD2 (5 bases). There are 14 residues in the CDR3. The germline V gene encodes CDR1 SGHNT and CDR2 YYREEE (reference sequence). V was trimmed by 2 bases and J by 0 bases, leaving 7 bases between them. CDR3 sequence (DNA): TGTGCCAGCAGCTTAGGAGGAAGCACAGATACGCAGTATTTT. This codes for CASSLGGSTDTQYF.

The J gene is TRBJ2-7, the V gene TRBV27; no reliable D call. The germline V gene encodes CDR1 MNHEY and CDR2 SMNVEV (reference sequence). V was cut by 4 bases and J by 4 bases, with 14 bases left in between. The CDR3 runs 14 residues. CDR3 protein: CASSSSLGPYEQYF. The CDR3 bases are TGTGCCAGCAGTTCGTCGCTAGGCCCTTACGAGCAGTACTTC.

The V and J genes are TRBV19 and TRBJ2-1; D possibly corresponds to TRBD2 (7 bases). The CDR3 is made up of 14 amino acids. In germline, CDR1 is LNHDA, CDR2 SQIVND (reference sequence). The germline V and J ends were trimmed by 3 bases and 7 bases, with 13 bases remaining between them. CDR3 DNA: TGTGCCAGTAGTATTCACGGGGGGACAAATGAGCAGTTCTTC. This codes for CASSIHGGTNEQFF.

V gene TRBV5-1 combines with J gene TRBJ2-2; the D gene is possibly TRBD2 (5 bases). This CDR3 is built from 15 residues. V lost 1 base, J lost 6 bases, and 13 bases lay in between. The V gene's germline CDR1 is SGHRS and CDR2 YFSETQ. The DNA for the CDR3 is TGCGCCAGCAGCTTGTCTAGCCGCCCGGCCGGGGAGCTGTTTTTT. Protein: CASSLSSRPAGELFF.

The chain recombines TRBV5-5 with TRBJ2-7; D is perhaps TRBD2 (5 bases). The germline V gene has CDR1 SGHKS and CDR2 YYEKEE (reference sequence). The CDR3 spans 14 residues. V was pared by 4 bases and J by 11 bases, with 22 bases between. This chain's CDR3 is CASSPRDTYGPKYF. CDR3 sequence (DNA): TGTGCCAGCAGCCCCCGGGATACGTACGGCCCCAAGTACTTC.